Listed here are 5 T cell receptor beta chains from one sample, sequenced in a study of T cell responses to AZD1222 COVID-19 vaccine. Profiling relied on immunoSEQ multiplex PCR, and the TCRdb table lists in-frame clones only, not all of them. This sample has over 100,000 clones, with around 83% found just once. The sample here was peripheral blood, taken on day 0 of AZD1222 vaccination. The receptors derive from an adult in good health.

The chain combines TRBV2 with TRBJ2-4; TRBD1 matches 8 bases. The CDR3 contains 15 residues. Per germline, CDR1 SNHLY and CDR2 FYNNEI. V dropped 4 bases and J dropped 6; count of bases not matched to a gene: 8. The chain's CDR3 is CASSARQGWSNIQYF. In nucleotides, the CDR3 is TGTGCCAGCAGTGCTAGACAGGGGTGGTCAAACATTCAGTACTTC.

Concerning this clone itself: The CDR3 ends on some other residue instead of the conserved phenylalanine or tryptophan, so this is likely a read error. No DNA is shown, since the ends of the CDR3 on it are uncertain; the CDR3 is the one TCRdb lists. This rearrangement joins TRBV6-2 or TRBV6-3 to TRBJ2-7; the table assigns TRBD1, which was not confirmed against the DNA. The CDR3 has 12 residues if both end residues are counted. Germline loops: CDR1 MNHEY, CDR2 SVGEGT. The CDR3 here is CASSYSPGQEVL.

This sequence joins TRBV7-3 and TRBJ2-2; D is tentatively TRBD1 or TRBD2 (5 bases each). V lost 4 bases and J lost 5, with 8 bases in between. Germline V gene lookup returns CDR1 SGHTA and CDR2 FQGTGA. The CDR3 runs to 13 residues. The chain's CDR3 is CASSSGPTGELFF. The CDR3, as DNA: TGTGCCAGCAGCTCGGGACCGACCGGGGAGCTGTTTTTT.

The CDR3 nucleotides read TGTGCCAGCTCACCAACCGACAGGGGGCTTAAGAATGAGCAGTTCTTC. Translated: CASSPTDRGLKNEQFF. The chain combines TRBV18 with TRBJ2-1, with 10 bases aligning to TRBD1. CDR1 and CDR2 from the germline V gene are KGHSH and LQKENI. Trimming took 2 bases from V and 7 from J; bases not matched to a gene: 8. The CDR3 runs 16 residues.

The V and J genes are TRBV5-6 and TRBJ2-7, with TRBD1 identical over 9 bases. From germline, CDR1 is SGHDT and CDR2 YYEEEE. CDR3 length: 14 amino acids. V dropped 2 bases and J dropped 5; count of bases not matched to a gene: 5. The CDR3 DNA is TGTGCCAGCAGCTTCGGGACAGGGTACAACGAGCAGTACTTC. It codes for CASSFGTGYNEQYF.